These T cell receptor beta chains were read from a single sample in a study of blood T cells in healthy people across ages. One entry per CDR3 protein, called by TCRdb with MiXCR from the 5' RACE reads. The profile shows hundreds of thousands of distinct CDR3 sequences, about 28% of them singletons. The sequencing input was blood. The receptor set was obtained from an elderly woman in good health. CDR3s include the opening cysteine and the closing phenylalanine or tryptophan. The order of the fields is CDR3 length, clone size, J gene, D gene, V gene, CDR3 DNA, CDR3 protein. A D gene is named only where the DNA matches it firmly. Rows may omit the clone size; those that give it use once, few, many or a size class.

len: 14
abundance: many
j_gene: TRBJ2-5
d_gene: TRBD1
v_gene: TRBV10-3
CDR3nt: TGTGCCATCAGTTCCCCGGACAGGGATGAGACCCAGTACTTC
CDR3aa: CAISSPDRDETQYF

len: 12
abundance: many
j_gene: TRBJ2-7
d_gene: -
v_gene: TRBV6-2/TRBV6-3
CDR3nt: TGTGCCAGCAGGGGACTCGAGTTCACCCAGTACTTC
CDR3aa: CASRGLEFTQYF

len: 16
abundance: -
j_gene: TRBJ2-2
d_gene: TRBD2
v_gene: TRBV9
CDR3nt: TGTGCCAGCAGCCCGATGGGGGGGGGGAGCACCGGGGAGCTGTTTTTT
CDR3aa: CASSPMGGGSTGELFF

len: 15
abundance: -
j_gene: TRBJ1-5
d_gene: -
v_gene: TRBV4-1
CDR3nt: TGCGCCAGCAGCCAAGGCTTGATTAGCAATCAGCCCCAGCATTTT
CDR3aa: CASSQGLISNQPQHF

len: 15
abundance: few
j_gene: TRBJ1-4
d_gene: TRBD1
v_gene: TRBV7-9
CDR3nt: TGTGCCAGCAGCTCCCCAGGGGGCGCGTCTGAAAAACTGTTTTTT
CDR3aa: CASSSPGGASEKLFF

len: 15
abundance: -
j_gene: TRBJ1-2
d_gene: -
v_gene: TRBV30
CDR3nt: TGTGCCTGGAGTGTACCCGGGCCTGGGGGCTATGGCTACACCTTC
CDR3aa: CAWSVPGPGGYGYTF

len: 14
abundance: few
j_gene: TRBJ1-4
d_gene: -
v_gene: TRBV7-9
CDR3nt: TGTGCCAGCAGCTCCCGGGGCATTAATGAAAAACTGTTTTTT
CDR3aa: CASSSRGINEKLFF

len: 15
abundance: many
j_gene: TRBJ2-1
d_gene: TRBD2
v_gene: TRBV13
CDR3nt: TGTGCCAGCAACCTACTAGCGATCCCCAACAATGAGCAGTTCTTC
CDR3aa: CASNLLAIPNNEQFF

len: 15
abundance: -
j_gene: TRBJ1-1
d_gene: -
v_gene: TRBV7-2
CDR3nt: TGTGCCAGCAGCTTAGTCGAGGAGATGAACACTGAAGCTTTCTTT
CDR3aa: CASSLVEEMNTEAFF

len: 15
abundance: few
j_gene: TRBJ2-1
d_gene: -
v_gene: TRBV7-9
CDR3nt: TGTGCCAGCAGCTCCCCCCAGGGCCCTCGGAATGAGCAGTTCTTC
CDR3aa: CASSSPQGPRNEQFF

len: 12
abundance: -
j_gene: TRBJ1-1
d_gene: -
v_gene: TRBV5-1
CDR3nt: TGCGCCAGCAGCTTGGAAGGCACTAAAGCTTTCTTT
CDR3aa: CASSLEGTKAFF

len: 12
abundance: few
j_gene: TRBJ1-1
d_gene: -
v_gene: TRBV2
CDR3nt: TGTGCCAGCAGAGTGTTGAACACTGAAGCTTTCTTT
CDR3aa: CASRVLNTEAFF

len: 16
abundance: few
j_gene: TRBJ2-5
d_gene: -
v_gene: TRBV28
CDR3nt: TGTGCCAGCAGTTCCTCCGGTACAGGCTACCAAGAGACCCAGTACTTC
CDR3aa: CASSSSGTGYQETQYF

len: 14
abundance: -
j_gene: TRBJ1-1
d_gene: TRBD1
v_gene: TRBV27
CDR3nt: TGTGCCAGCAGGTTAGACAGGGGGCACGCTGAAGCTTTCTTT
CDR3aa: CASRLDRGHAEAFF

len: 16
abundance: many
j_gene: TRBJ2-1
d_gene: TRBD2
v_gene: TRBV7-9
CDR3nt: TGTGCCAGCAGTGGAAGGAGAGCGGGGGTCTACAATGAGCAGTTCTTC
CDR3aa: CASSGRRAGVYNEQFF

len: 17
abundance: many
j_gene: TRBJ2-5
d_gene: TRBD2
v_gene: TRBV14
CDR3nt: TGTGCCAGCAGCCTATCCCACCAGCGGGGGGGGCAAGAGACCCAGTACTTC
CDR3aa: CASSLSHQRGGQETQYF

len: 14
abundance: -
j_gene: TRBJ2-2
d_gene: -
v_gene: TRBV3-1
CDR3nt: TGTGCCAGCAGCCAAGTCCAAAACACCGGGGAGCTGTTTTTT
CDR3aa: CASSQVQNTGELFF

len: 12
abundance: -
j_gene: TRBJ1-5
d_gene: -
v_gene: TRBV27
CDR3nt: TGTGCCAGCAGTTCGTACGGGCAGCCCCAGCATTTT
CDR3aa: CASSSYGQPQHF

len: 14
abundance: many
j_gene: TRBJ2-1
d_gene: TRBD2
v_gene: TRBV20-1
CDR3nt: TGCAGTGCTAAGCGGGGGGGCTCCTACAATGAGCAGTTCTTC
CDR3aa: CSAKRGGSYNEQFF